Below, 13 T cell receptor beta chains from the same sample are listed, as sequenced in a study of cytomegalovirus exposure and HLA in healthy donors. Repertoires were generated with immunoSEQ multiplex PCR, while TCRdb's copy carries only in-frame clones and drops some. The sample yields approximately 230,000 clones, about 88% seen once. The sequenced sample consisted of PBMCs. These receptors came from a man younger than 30 in good health and CMV-seropositive.

This sequence joins TRBV29-1 and TRBJ2-6, with D possibly being TRBD1 or TRBD2 (5 bases each). Germline V gene data show CDR1 as SQVTM and CDR2 as ANQGSEA. The CDR3 is made up of 14 amino acids. V dropped 3 bases and J dropped 2 bases, with 8 bases sitting between them. DNA of the CDR3: TGCAGCGTTGACATGGGGGCTGGGGCCAACGTCCTGACTTTC. Its protein product is CSVDMGAGANVLTF.

V and J are TRBV5-1 and TRBJ2-7, with D perhaps matching TRBD2 (6 bases). The V gene's germline CDR1 is SGHRS and CDR2 YFSETQ. V shed 4 bases and J shed 3 bases, with 11 bases lying between them. The CDR3 is 13 residues long. The DNA of the CDR3 is TGCGCCAGCAGCCTGCGGGGAAACTACGAGCAGTACTTC. Its translation is CASSLRGNYEQYF. Based on the CDR3 plus reference TRBV5-1 and TRBJ2-7, the full variable domain is KAGVTQTPRYLIKTRGQQVTLSCSPISGHRSVSWYQQTPGQGLQFLFEYFSETQRNKGNFPGRFSGRQFSNSRSEMNVSTLELGDSALYLCASSLRGNYEQYFGPGTRLTVT.

The chain is built from TRBV27 and TRBJ2-7, with 10 bases fitting TRBD2. The CDR3 consists of 14 residues. The germline V gene encodes CDR1 MNHEY and CDR2 SMNVEV (reference sequence). Trimming at V came to 5 bases and at J to 4 bases, leaving 5 bases not matched to a gene. This CDR3 reads CASSKLAGSYEQYF. The CDR3 nucleotides are TGTGCCAGCAGTAAACTAGCGGGATCGTACGAGCAGTACTTC.

V and J are TRBV6-5 and TRBJ2-7; 7 bases are a match to TRBD1. Germline CDR1 reads MNHEY; CDR2 reads SVGAGI. The CDR3 is made up of 15 amino acids. The V gene end was trimmed by 4 bases and the J gene end by 7 bases; junction bases not matched to a gene: 13. The CDR3 DNA sequence: TGTGCCAGCAGTTCAAAAGGGGGCCCCTCGACGGAGCAGTACTTC. Encoded protein: CASSSKGGPSTEQYF.

The rearrangement joins TRBV6-5 to TRBJ2-7; maybe TRBD1 (6 bases). This CDR3 has 13 residues. The germline CDR1 and CDR2 sequences are MNHEY and SVGAGI. V was cut by 8 bases and J by 5 bases, with 16 bases left in between. The CDR3: CASRDTWINEQYF. CDR3 DNA sequence: TGTGCCAGCCGGGACACTTGGATCAACGAGCAGTACTTC.

The sample holds a few counts of this clone. V usage is TRBV29-1 and J usage is TRBJ1-2; TRBD1 agrees at 8 bases. Germline CDR1 SQVTM, CDR2 ANQGSEA. This CDR3 has 14 amino acids. Trimming at V came to 6 bases and at J to 2 bases, leaving 8 bases not matched to a gene. This CDR3 is CSVDRDRRNYGYTF. CDR3 in DNA: TGCAGCGTCGACCGGGACAGGAGGAACTATGGCTACACCTTC.

The chain uses TRBV4-2 and TRBJ2-2; no clear D. V dropped 4 bases and J dropped 9 bases, with 12 bases sitting between them. The CDR3 is 13 amino acids. Germline values: CDR1 LGHNA, CDR2 YNFKEQ. In DNA form, the CDR3 reads TGTGCCAGCAGCCTCCGAACCGGCAGGGAGCTGTTTTTT. It translates to CASSLRTGRELFF.

The rearrangement links TRBV10-3 to TRBJ2-7, with unresolved D. The germline V gene encodes CDR1 ENHRY and CDR2 SYGVKD. This CDR3 region has 16 residues. Deletions cut 2 bases from V and 2 bases from J, with 16 bases between. CDR3 region: CAISEVFGGRTYEQYF. As DNA, the CDR3 is TGTGCCATCAGTGAGGTTTTTGGTGGCAGGACCTACGAGCAGTACTTC.

This clone was recorded once. The chain carries TRBV9 and TRBJ2-3; D remains ambiguous. Between the trimmed V and J ends, which lost 2 bases and 1 base, there was a span of 11 bases. There are 15 residues in the CDR3. Germline CDR1 is SGDLS and CDR2 is YYNGEE. CDR3 DNA sequence: TGTGCCAGCAGCGTCGCCTTTGGGGGCACAGATACGCAGTATTTT. Translated: CASSVAFGGTDTQYF.

J is TRBJ2-1 and V is TRBV5-6; D unclear. The CDR3 is 13 amino acids. The V gene's germline CDR1 is SGHDT and CDR2 YYEEEE. V lost 2 bases and J lost 8, with 11 bases in between. The CDR3 DNA follows: TGTGCCAGCAGCTTCGCGGCTAAGGATGAGCAGTTCTTC. This sequence encodes CASSFAAKDEQFF.

The V gene is TRBV9, the J gene TRBJ2-5, with D possibly being TRBD2 (5 bases). The V and J ends lost 2 bases and 5 bases respectively, with 16 bases between them. The V gene's germline CDR1 is SGDLS and CDR2 YYNGEE. The CDR3 has 15 residues. The CDR3 here is CASSVEGISQETQYF. CDR3 DNA: TGTGCCAGCAGCGTCGAGGGTATCAGCCAGGAGACCCAGTACTTC.

The CDR3 loop is CSGGPDPTYGYTF. The CDR3 DNA sequence: TGCAGCGGGGGTCCAGACCCAACTTATGGCTACACCTTC. The rearrangement uses TRBV29-1 and TRBJ1-2; no firm D call. V gave up 7 bases and J gave up 5 bases, with 17 bases separating them. The germline V gene has CDR1 SQVTM and CDR2 ANQGSEA. This CDR3 comprises 13 residues.

CDR3 nucleotide sequence: TGTGCCACCAGCAGAGTGGGCAGATTGAACACTGAAGCTTTCTTT. It is translated as CATSRVGRLNTEAFF. This chain connects TRBV15 to TRBJ1-1; D not resolved. Germline V gene data show CDR1 as LNHNV and CDR2 as YYDKDF (reference sequence). V lost 1 base to trimming and J lost 0 bases, with 9 bases between them. This CDR3 is built from 15 residues.